A single sample gave rise to the 19 T cell receptor beta chains below, sequenced in a study of blood T cell repertoires in COVID-19 (dated by TCRdb to 2018 to 2020). Library preparation used the immunoSEQ multiplex PCR assay. TCRdb provides this immuneACCESS table in a form limited to in-frame rearrangements. Some clones are lacking; in checked studies, under half of them reflect an unresolved V gene, and why the rest are absent is not known. The sample table lists some 170,000 clones, over 60% of them with a count of one. The ten largest clones take up about 26% of the sample. Sample: peripheral blood. The origin of the receptors is a woman in her seventies with acute or convalescent COVID-19.

The chain recombines TRBV9 with TRBJ1-2, with 8 positions matching TRBD1. This CDR3 spans 13 amino acids. V lost 4 bases to trimming and J lost 4 bases; unmatched junction nucleotides: 3. The germline V gene encodes CDR1 SGDLS and CDR2 YYNGEE. The CDR3 protein is CASSTGQVYGYTF. The CDR3 DNA reads as TGTGCCAGCAGCACGGGACAGGTCTATGGCTACACCTTC.

The chain links TRBV10-3 to TRBJ1-1; D unresolved. Trimming pared 0 bases from V and 8 bases from J, leaving 25 bases between. The CDR3 length is 18 residues. Per germline, CDR1 ENHRY and CDR2 SYGVKD. CDR3 coding DNA: TGTGCCATCAGTGAGTCGGAGGGAATTGGTCGTGGTGGCCTAGAAGCTTTCTTT. Translated, it gives CAISESEGIGRGGLEAFF.

The table lists this clone with a few counts. The V gene is TRBV19, the J gene TRBJ1-2; the match to TRBD1 covers 9 bases. Unmatched junction bases numbered 4, after V lost 4 bases and J lost 7 bases. The V gene's germline CDR1 is LNHDA and CDR2 SQIVND (reference sequence). The CDR3 is made up of 13 amino acids. The CDR3 nucleotides are TGTGCCAGTAGTACGGGACAGGGTAGTGGCTACACCTTC. It yields the protein CASSTGQGSGYTF.

In DNA, the CDR3 is TGTGCCAGCAGTGAAAGTCTAGGGGGATCCTACGAGCAGTACTTC. Protein sequence: CASSESLGGSYEQYF. V gene TRBV2 combines with J gene TRBJ2-7, with D maybe TRBD1 (6 bases). Trimming shortened V by 2 bases and J by 1 base, and 12 bases separated the two germline ends. Germline CDR1 and CDR2: SNHLY and FYNNEI. The CDR3 extends over 15 amino acids.

This chain uses TRBV6-5 with TRBJ2-7; TRBD1 aligns across 8 bases. After removal of 7 bases from V and 6 bases from J, the junction contained 11 bases not matched to a gene. CDR3 length: 14 residues. From germline, CDR1 is MNHEY and CDR2 SVGAGI. The CDR3 here is CASTMDRDNLEQYF. The CDR3 DNA follows: TGTGCCAGCACCATGGACAGGGATAATCTCGAGCAGTACTTC.

The V gene is TRBV30, the J gene TRBJ1-3; a weak D match, TRBD1 (5 bases). This CDR3 region has 16 residues. V was trimmed by 2 bases and J by 0 bases, leaving 14 bases between them. In germline, CDR1 is GTSNPN, CDR2 SVGIG (reference sequence). CDR3 nucleotides: TGTGCCTGGAGTAATGGGGCTTTCCGCTCTGGAAACACCATATATTTT. This encodes CAWSNGAFRSGNTIYF.

This clone was detected a few times. The chain carries TRBV7-9 and TRBJ2-7; the D is unclear. Germline V gene lookup returns CDR1 SEHNR and CDR2 FQNEAQ (reference sequence). Trimming removed 2 bases at V and 0 bases at J, with 11 bases between. The CDR3 is made up of 15 amino acids. DNA of the CDR3: TGTGCCAGCAGCTTACCCAGGCCGAGCTCCTACGAGCAGTACTTC. Translation gives CASSLPRPSSYEQYF. The full variable domain, its missing parts supplied by reference TRBV7-9 and TRBJ2-7, is DTGVSQNPRHKITKRGQNVTFRCDPISEHNRLYWYRQTLGQGPEFLTYFQNEAQLEKSRLLSDRFSAERPKGSFSTLEIQRTEQGDSAMYLCASSLPRPSSYEQYFGPGTRLTVT.

The V call is TRBV19, the J call TRBJ1-4; 8 nucleotides match TRBD1. From germline, CDR1 is LNHDA and CDR2 SQIVND (reference sequence). V shed 5 bases, J shed 8 bases, and the junction held 7 bases outside the gene matches. This CDR3 has 14 residues. The CDR3 reads CASSPRTGSEKLFF. In DNA form, the CDR3 reads TGTGCCAGTAGTCCGCGGACAGGGTCCGAAAAACTGTTTTTT.

The chain carries TRBV9 and TRBJ1-3; D perhaps matches TRBD1 (5 bases). V lost 5 bases to trimming and J lost 0 bases, with 12 bases between them. Germline-derived CDR1 and CDR2 are SGDLS and YYNGEE. This CDR3 is 15 amino acids long. CDR3 coding DNA: TGTGCCAGCAGTTCTAGGGGCAGCTCTGGAAACACCATATATTTT. Translating gives CASSSRGSSGNTIYF.

CDR3 in amino acids: CATSRDFGGREAFF. As DNA, the CDR3 is TGTGCCACCAGCAGAGATTTCGGGGGGCGAGAGGCTTTCTTT. The chain joins TRBV15 to TRBJ1-1; D may be TRBD1 (6 bases). V lost 0 bases and J 11 bases, leaving 16 bases between the germline ends. From germline, CDR1 is LNHNV and CDR2 YYDKDF (reference sequence). The CDR3 contains 14 residues. The full variable domain, in which reference TRBV15 and TRBJ1-1 provide the parts outside the CDR3, is DAMVIQNPRYQVTQFGKPVTLSCSQTLNHNVMYWYQQKSSQAPKLLFHYYDKDFNNEADTPDNFQSRRPNTSFCFLDIRSPGLGDTAMYLCATSRDFGGREAFFGQGTRLTVV.

This sequence joins TRBV7-9 and TRBJ1-3; 7 bases align to TRBD1. V lost 5 bases and J lost 0; bases outside the gene matches: 10. Germline lookup yields CDR1 SEHNR and CDR2 FQNEAQ (reference sequence). The CDR3 contains 17 residues. The CDR3 protein is CASSPQWGQSSGNTIYF. The DNA for the CDR3 is TGTGCCAGCAGCCCTCAGTGGGGACAGTCCTCTGGAAACACCATATATTTT.

This chain connects TRBV5-4 to TRBJ2-3, with a possible D match to TRBD1 (6 bases). V shed 6 bases and J shed 6 bases, with 11 bases lying between them. Germline V gene lookup returns CDR1 SGHNT and CDR2 YYREEE (reference sequence). This CDR3 spans 12 amino acids. Here the CDR3 reads CASTGVGDTQYF. The CDR3 DNA reads TGTGCCAGCACAGGGGTAGGGGATACGCAGTATTTT. Drawing the rest from reference TRBV5-4 and TRBJ2-3, the complete variable domain is ETGVTQSPTHLIKTRGQQVTLRCSSQSGHNTVSWYQQALGQGPQFIFQYYREEENGRGNFPPRFSGLQFPNYSSELNVNALELDDSALYLCASTGVGDTQYFGPGTRLTVL.

This chain links TRBV7-3 with TRBJ2-2; a weak D match, TRBD2 (6 bases). CDR1 is SGHTA and CDR2 is FQGTGA in the germline V gene. The CDR3 contains 16 residues. With 3 bases removed from V and 6 bases from J, the gap between germline ends came to 17 bases. The CDR3 sequence: CASSFRGSVSSGELFF. The CDR3 DNA is TGTGCCAGCAGCTTCCGGGGGAGCGTATCTTCCGGGGAGCTGTTTTTT.

The chain is built from TRBV2 and TRBJ1-2; the D gene is possibly TRBD1 (5 bases). Trimming removed 7 bases from V and 4 bases from J, with 25 bases in between. Germline loops: CDR1 SNHLY, CDR2 FYNNEI. This CDR3 region has 17 residues. CDR3 in DNA: TGTGCCAGCATTGGCTTTCGGACATCCACTACTGGCTATGGCTACACCTTC. Translating gives CASIGFRTSTTGYGYTF. Together with reference TRBV2 and TRBJ1-2, the CDR3 gives the full variable domain: EPEVTQTPSHQVTQMGQEVILRCVPISNHLYFYWYRQILGQKVEFLVSFYNNEISEKSEIFDDQFSVERPDGSNFTLKIRSTKLEDSAMYFCASIGFRTSTTGYGYTFGSGTRLTVV.

The rearrangement links TRBV10-3 to TRBJ1-6; the match to TRBD1 covers 8 bases. Looked up from germline, CDR1 is ENHRY and CDR2 is SYGVKD. The trim removed 7 bases at V and 7 bases at J, leaving 3 bases unmatched. There are 13 residues in the CDR3. CDR3 residues: CAITTGGNSPLHF. The CDR3 DNA reads TGTGCCATCACAACAGGGGGAAATTCACCCCTCCACTTT.

The chain links TRBV19 to TRBJ2-1; tentatively, D is TRBD2 (5 bases). Germline values: CDR1 LNHDA, CDR2 SQIVND (reference sequence). The CDR3 spans 13 residues. V lost 3 bases to trimming and J lost 9 bases, with 12 bases between them. The CDR3 coding sequence is TGTGCCAGTAGTATCGTAGTCCGGGGTGAGCAGTTCTTC. Its translation is CASSIVVRGEQFF.

Notes on this clone: An end of the junction differs from the germline gene, which may be a read error. The chain recombines TRBV30 with TRBJ2-2; tentatively, D is TRBD2 (5 bases). Per germline, CDR1 GTSNPN and CDR2 SVGIG (reference sequence). CDR3 length: 15 residues. DNA of the CDR3: TGTGCCCGGAGTGTACGGTGGGAGCAGACCGGGGAGCTGTTTTTT. This codes for CARSVRWEQTGELFF.

The DNA of the CDR3 is TGTGCCAGCAGTGACTACTCTGGGGCCAACGTCCTGACTTTC. Amino acids: CASSDYSGANVLTF. The chain carries TRBV2 and TRBJ2-6; D is ambiguous. Germline lookup yields CDR1 SNHLY and CDR2 FYNNEI. The CDR3 is 14 residues long. Trimming shortened V by 3 bases and J by 0 bases, and 3 bases separated the two germline ends.

This clone was recorded a few times. The chain couples TRBV6-5 to TRBJ1-6; D not resolved. This CDR3 comprises 13 residues. The germline V and J ends were trimmed by 10 bases and 3 bases, with 10 bases remaining between them. CDR1 is MNHEY and CDR2 is SVGAGI in the germline V gene. The CDR3 DNA follows: TGTGCCACCACGGTTAGCTATAATTCACCCCTCCACTTT. It is translated as CATTVSYNSPLHF.